The entry below gives a single TCR beta chain sequence along with its context. Its target is unknown. The data were obtained in a study of cytomegalovirus exposure and HLA in healthy donors. Background on the study: Samples from HLA-typed donors yielded about 85 million unique TCRs in an early data release.

The donors (healthy individuals) were bone marrow donors. The primer mix had 60 Vbeta and 13 Jbeta primers. The method was immunoSEQ multiplex PCR; TCRdb's version includes in-frame clones alone and lacks a portion of them. The sample carries about 82,000 clones, approximately 74% recorded once. Study findings and constraints: Roughly uniform sequencing depth across donors was assumed, possibly incorrectly.

The TCR was taken from a woman aged 45 to 65 in good health and CMV-seropositive. The sample consisted of PBMCs.

The CDR3 nucleotides are TGTGCCAGTAAAAAAATAGGGACCCTACAGGGCTACTATGGCTACACCTTC. Protein: CASKKIGTLQGYYGYTF. V and J are TRBV19 and TRBJ1-2; weak D call: TRBD1 (6 bases). Germline V CDR1 and CDR2: LNHDA, SQIVND (reference sequence). Trimming took 7 bases from V and 3 from J, leaving 24 bases between them. CDR3 length: 17 amino acids.